This T cell receptor beta chain was sequenced in a study of identical twins. General study points: In beta out-of-frame sequences, the excess sharing between twins was weaker. Twin-shared out-of-frame alpha sequences were enriched for low generation probability.

This clonotype showed up just a few times. The target antigen is unknown. The germline V and J ends were trimmed by 2 bases and 5 bases, with 7 bases remaining between them. The CDR3 has 12 residues. Per the germline V gene, CDR1 is SGHDT and CDR2 is YYEEEE. Unique molecular identifiers were present on the cDNA, which also gained a universal primer site by template switching. MiXCR, applied by TCRdb to the 5' RACE reads, yields one record per CDR3 protein. The repertoire holds 350,000 to 500,000 distinct CDR3 sequences, 18% seen once, with around 10% in the top ten. Healthy Caucasians provided all donations.

Sequences were obtained from naive T cells sorted from blood. The chain has TRBV5-6 and TRBJ2-5; the D is unclear. The sequence came from a man in his forties or fifties in good health. The CDR3 here is CASSFIKETQYF. Written as DNA, the CDR3 is TGTGCCAGCAGCTTTATCAAGGAGACCCAGTACTTC.